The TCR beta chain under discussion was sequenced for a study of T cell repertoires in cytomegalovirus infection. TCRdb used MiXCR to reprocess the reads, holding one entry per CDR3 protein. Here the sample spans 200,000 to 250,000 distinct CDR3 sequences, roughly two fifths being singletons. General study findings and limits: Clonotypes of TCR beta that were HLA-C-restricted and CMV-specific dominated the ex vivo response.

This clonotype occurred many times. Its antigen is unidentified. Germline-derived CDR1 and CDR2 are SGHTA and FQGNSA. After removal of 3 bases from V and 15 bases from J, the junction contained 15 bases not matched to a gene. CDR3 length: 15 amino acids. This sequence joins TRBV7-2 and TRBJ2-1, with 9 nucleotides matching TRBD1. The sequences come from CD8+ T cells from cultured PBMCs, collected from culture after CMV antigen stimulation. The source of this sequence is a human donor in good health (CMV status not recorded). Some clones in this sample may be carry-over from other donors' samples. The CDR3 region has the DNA TGTGCCAGCAGCTTGGCCGGGACAGGGACTCTTACGTTGTTCTTC. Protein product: CASSLAGTGTLTLFF.